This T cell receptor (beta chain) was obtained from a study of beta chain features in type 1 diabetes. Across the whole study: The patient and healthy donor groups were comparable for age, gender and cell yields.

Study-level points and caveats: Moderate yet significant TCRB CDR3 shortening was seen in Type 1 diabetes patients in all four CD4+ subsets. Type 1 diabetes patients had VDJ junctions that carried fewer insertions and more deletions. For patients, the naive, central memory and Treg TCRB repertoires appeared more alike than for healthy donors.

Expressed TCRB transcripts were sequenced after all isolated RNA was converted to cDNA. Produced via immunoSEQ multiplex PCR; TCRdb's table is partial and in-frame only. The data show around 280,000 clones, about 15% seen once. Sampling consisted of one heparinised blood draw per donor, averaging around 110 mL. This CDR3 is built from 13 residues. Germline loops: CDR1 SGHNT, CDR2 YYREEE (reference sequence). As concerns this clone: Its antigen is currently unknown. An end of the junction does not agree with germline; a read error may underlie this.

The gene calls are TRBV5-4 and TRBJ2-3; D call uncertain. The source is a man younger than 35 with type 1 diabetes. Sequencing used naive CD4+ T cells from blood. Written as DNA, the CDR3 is TGCGCCAGCAGCCATGTTAGCACAGATACGCAGTATTTT. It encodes CASSHVSTDTQYF.